A selection of T cell receptor beta chains follows, all from one sample in a study of OX40 agonist ivuxolimab in advanced cancers. The data were produced by immunoSEQ multiplex PCR, yet TCRdb's version contains in-frame clones alone and is incomplete. The sample includes about 68,000 clones, roughly 86% of them seen just once. Specimen: CD4+ or CD8+ T cells sorted from blood, collected in a trial of the OX40 agonist ivuxolimab. The receptor source for this set is an adult with an advanced solid tumor such as melanoma, head and neck, liver or kidney cancer. CDR3s include the opening cysteine and the closing phenylalanine or tryptophan. Fields, in order: CDR3 DNA, CDR3 protein, D gene, J gene, clone size, V gene. The D gene is left open where the match is weak. Clone size, where shown, is once, few, many, or a class for clones that have expanded.

DNA: TGTGCCAGCAGCCAAGGTCTAGCGGACTACAATGAGCAGTTCTTC
CDR3: CASSQGLADYNEQFF
D: TRBD2
J: TRBJ2-1
size: few
V: TRBV4-2

DNA: TGTGCCAGCAGCTTAAGTGGGGGGGCTCTGGAGACCCAGTACTTC
CDR3: CASSLSGGALETQYF
D: NA
J: TRBJ2-5
size: NA
V: TRBV7-3

DNA: TGTGCCAGCAGCTTGAGGGACTACCAGAACACCGGGGAGCTGTTTTTT
CDR3: CASSLRDYQNTGELFF
D: TRBD2
J: TRBJ2-2
size: many
V: TRBV5-8

DNA: TGTGCCAGCAGCGGAAACTACGAGCAGTACTTC
CDR3: CASSGNYEQYF
D: NA
J: TRBJ2-7
size: once
V: TRBV2

DNA: TGCAGCGTTGAAATCATACAGGGGGTGACTGAAGCTTTCTTT
CDR3: CSVEIIQGVTEAFF
D: TRBD1
J: TRBJ1-1
size: NA
V: TRBV29-1

DNA: TGTGCCAGCAGCCGACAGGGGGGAAGTGATGGCTACACCTTC
CDR3: CASSRQGGSDGYTF
D: TRBD1
J: TRBJ1-2
size: NA
V: TRBV6-5

DNA: TGTGCCAGCAGCGCTTCGACAGGGCACTCCTACGAGCAGTACTTC
CDR3: CASSASTGHSYEQYF
D: TRBD1
J: TRBJ2-7
size: NA
V: TRBV9

DNA: TGTGCCAGCAGCGCCGGGGGGACGGGGAGAGAGACCCAGTACTTC
CDR3: CASSAGGTGRETQYF
D: TRBD2
J: TRBJ2-5
size: NA
V: TRBV9

DNA: TGTGCCTTGGGGGGGGGACAGAGCTATGGCTACACCTTC
CDR3: CALGGGQSYGYTF
D: TRBD1
J: TRBJ1-2
size: NA
V: TRBV30

DNA: TGTGCCAGCAAAAGAATGAACGATAATTCACCCCTCCACTTT
CDR3: CASKRMNDNSPLHF
D: NA
J: TRBJ1-6
size: NA
V: TRBV27

DNA: TGTGCCAGTAGTATAAGGCTTCAAGAGACCCAGTACTTC
CDR3: CASSIRLQETQYF
D: NA
J: TRBJ2-5
size: NA
V: TRBV19

DNA: TGTGCCAGCAGCTCCAGGCCACTCGTCTACACCATATATTTT
CDR3: CASSSRPLVYTIYF
D: NA
J: TRBJ1-3
size: NA
V: TRBV5-5

DNA: TGTGCCAGTAGTATACCCAGGGGGCGCGGTCAGCCCCAGCATTTT
CDR3: CASSIPRGRGQPQHF
D: TRBD1
J: TRBJ1-5
size: once
V: TRBV19

DNA: TGTGCCAGTAGTTCCGGGACAGGCGTAAACACCATATATTTT
CDR3: CASSSGTGVNTIYF
D: TRBD1
J: TRBJ1-3
size: few
V: TRBV19

DNA: TGTGCCAGCAGCGTTGGGGGGACTTTCACAGATACGCAGTATTTT
CDR3: CASSVGGTFTDTQYF
D: NA
J: TRBJ2-3
size: NA
V: TRBV9

DNA: TGTGCCAGTAGTATGGTGGGGAGCTCCTACGAGCAGTACTTC
CDR3: CASSMVGSSYEQYF
D: NA
J: TRBJ2-7
size: once
V: TRBV19

DNA: TGCGCCAGCAGCCAATCCGGGACAGGGTTTTACTCACCCCTCCACTTT
CDR3: CASSQSGTGFYSPLHF
D: TRBD1
J: TRBJ1-6
size: NA
V: TRBV4-3

DNA: TGTGCCAGCAGCTTCGGGACTTCCACGATCTTC
CDR3: CASSFGTSTIF
D: NA
J: TRBJ2-1
size: NA
V: TRBV14

DNA: TGTGCCAGCAGTGGGGGCAGGGGCTCCCCCAATCAGCCCCAGCATTTT
CDR3: CASSGGRGSPNQPQHF
D: NA
J: TRBJ1-5
size: NA
V: TRBV6-1

DNA: TGTGCCAGCAGCCAAGAAGACTCTGGGGCCAACGTCCTGACTTTC
CDR3: CASSQEDSGANVLTF
D: NA
J: TRBJ2-6
size: NA
V: TRBV4-2

DNA: TGTGCCAGCAGCTTGGATTCTAGCACAGATACGCAGTATTTT
CDR3: CASSLDSSTDTQYF
D: NA
J: TRBJ2-3
size: NA
V: TRBV5-5

DNA: TGTGCCAGCAGCTCGCGCCCGGAATCTGAGGAGCAGTACTTC
CDR3: CASSSRPESEEQYF
D: NA
J: TRBJ2-5
size: NA
V: TRBV7-9

DNA: TGTGCCTGGAGGGGACAGCAATTCGGAGAGACCCAGTACTTC
CDR3: CAWRGQQFGETQYF
D: TRBD1
J: TRBJ2-5
size: few
V: TRBV30

DNA: TGTGCCAGCTCACCCCTTCAGGGGGCGGACTATGGCTACACCTTC
CDR3: CASSPLQGADYGYTF
D: TRBD1
J: TRBJ1-2
size: NA
V: TRBV18

DNA: TGTGCCAGTAGTATGGGGACTGGCCCCCTTAATGAGCAGTTCTTC
CDR3: CASSMGTGPLNEQFF
D: NA
J: TRBJ2-1
size: once
V: TRBV19

DNA: TGCGCCAGCAGCCCCCAGGCAAGAACCCAGTACTTC
CDR3: CASSPQARTQYF
D: NA
J: TRBJ2-5
size: NA
V: TRBV5-1

DNA: TGCGCCAGCAGCTTGAAGGGACAGGGTACCTACGAGCAGTACTTC
CDR3: CASSLKGQGTYEQYF
D: TRBD1
J: TRBJ2-7
size: NA
V: TRBV5-1

DNA: TGTGCCTGGAGTGAGGCTTCTCACACTGAAGCTTTCTTT
CDR3: CAWSEASHTEAFF
D: NA
J: TRBJ1-1
size: NA
V: TRBV30

DNA: TGTGCCAGCACGAGGGAAGGCAATCAGCCCCAGCATTTT
CDR3: CASTREGNQPQHF
D: NA
J: TRBJ1-5
size: medium-sized
V: TRBV2

DNA: TGTGCCAGCAGCTACCCTACAGTGAACACTGAAGCTTTCTTT
CDR3: CASSYPTVNTEAFF
D: NA
J: TRBJ1-1
size: NA
V: TRBV5-8

DNA: TGTGCCAGTAGTATAGCACAGGGGGCAATAGATACGCAGTATTTT
CDR3: CASSIAQGAIDTQYF
D: TRBD1
J: TRBJ2-3
size: NA
V: TRBV19

DNA: TGTGCCAGCAGGCAACAGGGGAGAAGATATGGCTACACCTTC
CDR3: CASRQQGRRYGYTF
D: TRBD1
J: TRBJ1-2
size: NA
V: TRBV6-5